Below are 16 T cell receptor gamma chains sequenced from a single sample in a study of gamma-delta chains in newborns, infants, children. TCRdb re-called the reads via CATT. Of about 2,500 gamma-chain clones listed, over 40% are singletons. The sequencing input was blood. Receptor source: a child who was a newborn, infant or young child, either healthy, febrile or measles-vaccinated (not recorded which).

The gene calls are TRGV5 and TRGJ1 or TRGJ2. Here the J gene was assigned by germline matching of the DNA, as TCRdb has none. V was pared by 0 bases and J by 7 bases, with 6 bases of the junction left unmatched. The CDR3 sequence is 13 residues long. Germline assignment: CDR1 VINAFY and CDR2 YDVSNSKD. The CDR3 loop is CATWDRRNYKKLF. CDR3 coding DNA: TGTGCCACCTGGGACAGGCGTAACTATAAGAAACTCTTT.

The J gene is TRGJP1, the V gene TRGV4. TCRdb is silent on the J gene; assignment here came from matching the DNA to germline. Germline CDR1 EGSTGY, CDR2 YDSYTSSV. The trim removed 4 bases at V and 5 bases at J, leaving 1 base unmatched. The CDR3 extends over 12 amino acids. CDR3 protein: CATWETGWFKIF. CDR3 nucleotides: TGTGCCACCTGGGAGACTGGTTGGTTCAAGATATTT.

V and J are TRGV4 and TRGJ1 or TRGJ2. No J gene is reported in TCRdb; it was inferred here by comparing the DNA with germline. The CDR3 runs 11 residues. The ends lost 5 bases at V and 7 bases at J; junction bases unmatched: 5. Per germline, CDR1 EGSTGY and CDR2 YDSYTSSV. CDR3 protein: CATWAGYKKLF. The CDR3 coding sequence is TGTGCCACCTGGGCAGGGTATAAGAAACTCTTT.

The J gene is TRGJ1 or TRGJ2; the V gene was not called. This CDR3 comprises 12 residues. This CDR3 is CATWDVQGKKLF. The DNA of the CDR3 is TGTGCCACCTGGGACGTGCAAGGAAAGAAACTCTTT.

The rearrangement joins TRGV4 to TRGJP2. The J gene, left out of TCRdb, was set here by checking the DNA against germline. The CDR3 contains 17 residues. Germline V lookup: CDR1 EGSTGY, CDR2 YDSYTSSV. V shed 0 bases, J shed 3 bases, and the junction held 10 bases outside the gene matches. DNA for the CDR3: TGTGCCACCTGGGATGGGGGCGAGGTGGGTAGTGATTGGATCAAGACGTTT. It specifies CATWDGGEVGSDWIKTF.

For this clone: The identical CDR3 is also encoded by other nucleotide sequences in the sample. V is TRGV9 and J is TRGJ1 or TRGJ2. No J gene was available from TCRdb, and it was assigned here by a germline match of the DNA. CDR3 length equals 12 residues. The germline CDR1 and CDR2 sequences are GITISATS and ISYDGTV (reference sequence). J lost 4 bases, V lost 0 bases, and 0 bases had no gene match. The CDR3 sequence: CALWEVYYKKLF. The CDR3 nucleotides are TGTGCCTTGTGGGAGGTGTATTATAAGAAACTCTTT.

The chain links TRGV3 to TRGJ1 or TRGJ2. The CDR3 has 11 residues. The junction had 1 base not matched to a gene; V was cut back by 5 bases and J by 3 bases. The V gene's germline CDR1 is VTNTFY and CDR2 YDVSTARD (reference sequence). This CDR3 is CATWVYYKKLF. The CDR3 nucleotides read TGTGCCACCTGGGTTTATTATAAGAAACTCTTT.

This clone appeared a few times. V is TRGV3 and J is TRGJ1 or TRGJ2. TCRdb is silent on the J gene; assignment here came from matching the DNA to germline. This CDR3 region has 15 residues. Germline V gives CDR1 VTNTFY, CDR2 YDVSTARD (reference sequence). V was pared by 0 bases and J by 5 bases, with 10 bases of the junction left unmatched. The DNA for the CDR3 is TGTGCCACCTGGGACAGGCCGAGGAGGCATTATAAGAAACTCTTT. Protein sequence: CATWDRPRRHYKKLF.

This clone occurred a few times. This sequence joins TRGV3 and TRGJ1 or TRGJ2. The V and J ends lost 4 bases and 6 bases, in that order; junction bases with no gene match: 9. Germline CDR1 is VTNTFY and CDR2 is YDVSTARD (reference sequence). The CDR3 length is 13 residues. CDR3 DNA sequence: TGTGCCACCTGGGATGCCTTTGGTTATAAGAAACTCTTT. Translation gives CATWDAFGYKKLF.

This clone was picked up a small number of times. The sample carries other DNA sequences with the same CDR3. V usage is TRGV4 and J usage is TRGJ1 or TRGJ2. The J gene is not listed in TCRdb, so it was assigned here from a DNA match to germline. The CDR3 length is 13 residues. Trimming cost V 2 bases and J 3 bases; bases outside gene matches: 4. Germline V lookup: CDR1 EGSTGY, CDR2 YDSYTSSV. CDR3 nucleotide sequence: TGTGCCACCTGGGATGCCCTTTATTATAAGAAACTCTTT. This translates into CATWDALYYKKLF.

In its sample, this clone was seen a few times. This sample includes further DNA sequences coding for the same CDR3. The rearrangement links TRGV4 to TRGJ1 or TRGJ2. Here the J gene came from matching the DNA to germline, since TCRdb omits it. CDR3 size: 13 residues. CDR1 is EGSTGY, CDR2 YDSYTSSV, per germline. V was clipped by 0 bases and J by 6 bases; unmatched bases: 5. CDR3 bases: TGTGCCACCTGGGATGGGCGTGGTTATAAGAAACTCTTT. Encoded protein: CATWDGRGYKKLF.

About this clone itself: Other DNA sequences of this sample code for an identical CDR3. CDR3 coding DNA: TGTGCCACCTGGGATGGGCCCTATTATAAGAAGCTCTTT. Translation gives CATWDGPYYKKLF. TRGV4 is the V gene, and the J gene was not called. The germline CDR1 and CDR2 sequences are EGSTGY and YDSYTSSV. This CDR3 is built from 13 residues.

The J gene was reported as TRGJ1 or TRGJ2; the V gene went uncalled. The CDR3 contains 12 residues. The CDR3 region is CATCYRPRKKLF. As DNA, the CDR3 is TGTGCCACCTGTTACAGGCCGAGGAAGAAACTCTTT.

The CDR3 bases are TGTGCCACCTGGGAGTCGAATTATTATAAGAAACTCTTT. Its translation: CATWESNYYKKLF. J is TRGJ1 or TRGJ2 and V is TRGV5. The J gene, not given by TCRdb, was assigned here from a germline match of the nucleotide sequence. Germline lookup yields CDR1 VINAFY and CDR2 YDVSNSKD. The length of the CDR3 is 13 residues. With V trimmed by 4 bases and J by 0 bases, 3 bases remained unmatched.

As to this clone: Possible read error: a much larger clone is one base away. This specimen includes other DNA sequences encoding the same CDR3. No J gene was called, and the V gene is TRGV3. The CDR3 spans 11 residues. Germline assignment: CDR1 VTNTFY and CDR2 YDVSTARD (reference sequence). CDR3 sequence reads: CATWDRDKELF. For the CDR3, the DNA is TGTGCCACCTGGGACAGGGATAAGGAACTCTTT.

No J gene call was made, and the V gene is TRGV3. The CDR3 has 13 amino acids. CDR1 VTNTFY and CDR2 YDVSTARD come from the germline V gene (reference sequence). The CDR3 nucleotides are TGTGCCACCTGGGCCCAGAATTATTATAAGAGACTCTTT. The encoded protein is CATWAQNYYKRLF.